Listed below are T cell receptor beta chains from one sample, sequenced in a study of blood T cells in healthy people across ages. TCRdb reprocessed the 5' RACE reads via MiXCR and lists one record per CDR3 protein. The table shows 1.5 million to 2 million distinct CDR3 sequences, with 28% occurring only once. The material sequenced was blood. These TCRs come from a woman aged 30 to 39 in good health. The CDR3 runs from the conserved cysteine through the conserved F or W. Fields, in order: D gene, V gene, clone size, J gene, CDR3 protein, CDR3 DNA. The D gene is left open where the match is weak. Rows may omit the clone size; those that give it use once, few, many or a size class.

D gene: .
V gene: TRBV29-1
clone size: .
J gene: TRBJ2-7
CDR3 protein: CSVDSPGSTYKQYF
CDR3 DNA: TGCAGCGTTGACTCTCCCGGGTCGACGTACAAGCAGTACTTC

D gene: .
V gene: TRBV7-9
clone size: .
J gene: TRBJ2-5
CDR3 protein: CASSLARVTRETQYF
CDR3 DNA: TGTGCCAGCAGCTTAGCGCGAGTAACTAGGGAGACCCAGTACTTC

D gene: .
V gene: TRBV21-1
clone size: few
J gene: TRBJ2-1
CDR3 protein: CASSKYPTSGRINEQFF
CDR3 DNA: TGTGCCAGCAGCAAATACCCGACTAGCGGGAGAATCAATGAGCAGTTCTTC

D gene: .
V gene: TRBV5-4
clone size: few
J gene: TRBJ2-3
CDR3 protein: CASSLDLTIGVSGDTQYF
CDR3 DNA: TGTGCCAGCAGCTTGGATCTGACGATCGGTGTAAGCGGAGATACGCAGTATTTT

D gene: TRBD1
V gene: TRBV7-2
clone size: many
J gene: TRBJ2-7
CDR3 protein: CASSLGGTGSYEQYF
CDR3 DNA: TGTGCCAGCAGTTTGGGAGGGACAGGGTCCTACGAGCAGTACTTC

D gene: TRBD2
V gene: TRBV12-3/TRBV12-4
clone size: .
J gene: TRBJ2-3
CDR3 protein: CASSSYLAARTDTQYF
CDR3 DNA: TGTGCCAGCAGTTCCTATCTAGCGGCTCGCACAGATACGCAGTATTTT

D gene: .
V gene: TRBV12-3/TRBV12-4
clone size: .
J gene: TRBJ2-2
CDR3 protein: CASSPRLANTGELFF
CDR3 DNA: TGTGCCAGCAGTCCGCGACTAGCGAACACCGGGGAGCTGTTTTTT

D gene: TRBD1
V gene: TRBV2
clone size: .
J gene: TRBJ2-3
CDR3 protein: CASGTVAYTQYF
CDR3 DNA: TGTGCCAGCGGGACAGTCGCATATACGCAGTATTTT

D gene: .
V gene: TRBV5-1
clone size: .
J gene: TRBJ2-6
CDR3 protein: CASAGSGANVLTF
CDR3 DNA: TGCGCCAGCGCGGGATCTGGGGCCAACGTCCTGACTTTC

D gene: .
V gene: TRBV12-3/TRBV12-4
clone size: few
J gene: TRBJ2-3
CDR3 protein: CASIEGYTDTQYF
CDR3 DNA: TGTGCCAGCATTGAAGGATACACAGATACGCAGTATTTT

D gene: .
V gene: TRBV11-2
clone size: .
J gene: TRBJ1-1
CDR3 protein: CASGYTILVGTEAFF
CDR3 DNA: TGTGCCAGCGGATACACCATCTTGGTCGGGACTGAAGCTTTCTTT

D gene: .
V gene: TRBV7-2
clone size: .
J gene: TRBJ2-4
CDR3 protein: CASSPHDNEQYF
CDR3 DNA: TGTGCCAGCAGCCCACATGACAATGAGCAGTACTTC

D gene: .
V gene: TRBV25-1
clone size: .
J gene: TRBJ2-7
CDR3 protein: CASRDGQGKPDEQYF
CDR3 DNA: TGTGCCAGCAGGGATGGGCAGGGCAAACCTGACGAGCAGTACTTC

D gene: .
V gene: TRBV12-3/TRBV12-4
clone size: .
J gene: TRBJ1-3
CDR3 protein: CASPPPGRVWGNTIYF
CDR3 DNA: TGTGCCAGCCCCCCACCGGGCAGGGTCTGGGGAAACACCATATATTTT

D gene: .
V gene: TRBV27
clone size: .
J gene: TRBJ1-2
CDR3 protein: CASSSTGLGPPNYGYTF
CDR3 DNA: TGTGCCAGCAGTTCCACAGGTTTAGGGCCCCCTAACTATGGCTACACCTTC

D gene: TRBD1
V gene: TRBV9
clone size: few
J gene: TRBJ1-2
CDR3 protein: CASTEGAKGRGLGGYTF
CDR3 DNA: TGTGCCAGCACCGAGGGGGCCAAAGGGAGGGGACTTGGAGGCTACACCTTC

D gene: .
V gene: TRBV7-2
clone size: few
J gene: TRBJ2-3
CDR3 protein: CASSAGTLPDTQYF
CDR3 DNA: TGTGCCAGCAGCGCCGGGACTCTCCCCGATACGCAGTATTTT

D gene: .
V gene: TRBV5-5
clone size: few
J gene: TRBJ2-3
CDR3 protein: CASSLMVTSADTQYF
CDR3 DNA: TGTGCCAGCAGCTTAATGGTCACCAGCGCAGATACGCAGTATTTT

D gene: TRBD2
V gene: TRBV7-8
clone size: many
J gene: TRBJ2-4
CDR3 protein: CASSLAVSGTSLNIQYF
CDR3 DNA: TGTGCCAGCAGCTTAGCGGTTAGCGGGACATCCCTGAACATTCAGTACTTC

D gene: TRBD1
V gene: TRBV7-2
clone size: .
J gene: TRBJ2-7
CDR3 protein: CASSFALEGALYEQYF
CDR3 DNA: TGTGCCAGCAGCTTTGCGCTTGAGGGGGCCCTCTACGAGCAGTACTTC

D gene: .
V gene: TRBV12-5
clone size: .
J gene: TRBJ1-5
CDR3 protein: CTSGLAGPDQPQHF
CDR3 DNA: TGTACTAGTGGTTTGGCTGGACCAGATCAGCCCCAGCATTTT

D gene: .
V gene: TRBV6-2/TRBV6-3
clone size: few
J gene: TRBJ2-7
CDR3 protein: CASSRDAYEQYF
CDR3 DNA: TGTGCCAGCAGTAGGGACGCCTACGAGCAGTACTTC

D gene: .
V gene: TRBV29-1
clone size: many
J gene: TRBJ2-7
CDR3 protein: CSVQPTVYEQYF
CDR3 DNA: TGCAGCGTTCAGCCGACAGTATACGAGCAGTACTTC

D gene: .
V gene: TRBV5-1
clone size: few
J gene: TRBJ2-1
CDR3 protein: CASSTHGTINEQFF
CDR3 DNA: TGCGCCAGCAGCACCCACGGGACGATCAATGAGCAGTTCTTC

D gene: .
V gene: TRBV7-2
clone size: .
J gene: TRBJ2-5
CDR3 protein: CAISLTRISQTQYF
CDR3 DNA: TGTGCCATCAGCTTAACCCGTATTTCGCAGACCCAGTACTTC

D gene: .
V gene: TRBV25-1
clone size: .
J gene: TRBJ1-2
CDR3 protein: CASSAPRDYGYTF
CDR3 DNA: TGTGCCAGCAGTGCCCCGCGGGACTATGGCTACACCTTC

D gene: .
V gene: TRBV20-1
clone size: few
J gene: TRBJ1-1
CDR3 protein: CSARKPGANTEAFF
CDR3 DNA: TGCAGTGCTAGAAAGCCGGGGGCTAACACTGAAGCTTTCTTT

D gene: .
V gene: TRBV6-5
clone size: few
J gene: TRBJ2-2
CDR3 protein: CASGPLAGRGGELFF
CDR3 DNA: TGTGCCAGCGGCCCTTTGGCGGGGCGAGGCGGGGAGCTGTTTTTT

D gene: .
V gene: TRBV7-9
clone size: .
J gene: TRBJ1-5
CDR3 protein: CASSLGEGWGNQPQHF
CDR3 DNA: TGTGCCAGCAGCTTAGGGGAGGGTTGGGGCAATCAGCCCCAGCATTTT

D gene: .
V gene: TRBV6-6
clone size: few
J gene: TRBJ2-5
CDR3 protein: CASSGERVETQYF
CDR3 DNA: TGTGCCAGCAGTGGGGAAAGAGTGGAGACCCAGTACTTC

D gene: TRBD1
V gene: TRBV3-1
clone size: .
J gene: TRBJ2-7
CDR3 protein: CASSQGQGLRDEQYF
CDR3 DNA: TGTGCCAGCAGCCAAGGACAGGGCCTACGGGATGAGCAGTACTTC

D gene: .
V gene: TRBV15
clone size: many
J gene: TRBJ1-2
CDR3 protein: CATSSQIRDSGYTF
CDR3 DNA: TGTGCCACCAGCTCACAGATTAGGGACTCAGGCTACACCTTC

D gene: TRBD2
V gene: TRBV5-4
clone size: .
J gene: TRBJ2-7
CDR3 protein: CASSGGLAGPTSYEQYF
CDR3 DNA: TGTGCCAGCAGCGGGGGACTAGCGGGACCCACCTCCTACGAGCAGTACTTC

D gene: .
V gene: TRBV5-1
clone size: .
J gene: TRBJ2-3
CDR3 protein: CASSLEGTIFTTDTQYF
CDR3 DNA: TGCGCCAGCAGCTTGGAGGGGACAATCTTTACCACAGATACGCAGTATTTT

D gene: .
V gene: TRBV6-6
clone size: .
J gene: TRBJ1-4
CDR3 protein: CASRPHGGANEKLFF
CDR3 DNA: TGTGCCAGCAGGCCCCACGGAGGGGCTAATGAAAAACTGTTTTTT